The 3 T cell receptor beta chains below were found in one sample sequenced in a study of OX40 agonist ivuxolimab in advanced cancers. Data came from immunoSEQ multiplex PCR; TCRdb stores just in-frame clones and leaves some out. The sample carries roughly 77,000 clones, more than 65% recorded once. Sequencing was performed on CD4+ or CD8+ T cells sorted from blood, taken in a trial of the OX40 agonist ivuxolimab. The receptors originated from an adult with an advanced solid tumor such as melanoma, head and neck, liver or kidney cancer.

The V gene is TRBV5-4, the J gene TRBJ2-3; TRBD2 matches at 7 bases. The CDR3 loop spans 15 amino acids. The J segment lost 3 bases and the V segment lost 4 bases, leaving 8 bases of the junction unmatched. Germline V CDR1 and CDR2: SGHNT, YYREEE (reference sequence). CDR3 in amino acids: CASSGGTSDTDTQYF. CDR3 in DNA: TGTGCCAGCAGCGGAGGCACTAGCGATACAGATACGCAGTATTTT.

This clone was detected only once. V usage is TRBV27 and J usage is TRBJ2-5, with D uncertain. The germline gives CDR1 MNHEY, CDR2 SMNVEV (reference sequence). V was shortened by 6 bases and J by 3 bases, with 14 bases between the two germline ends. CDR3 length equals 14 residues. DNA for the CDR3: TGTGCCAGCAGAAGGTCGGGCGGTGAAGAGACCCAGTACTTC. Residues: CASRRSGGEETQYF.

The chain carries TRBV5-4 and TRBJ2-2; 14 bases agree with TRBD2. Germline V lookup: CDR1 SGHNT, CDR2 YYREEE (reference sequence). Trimming took 4 bases from V and 6 from J; bases not matched to a gene: 5. This CDR3 region has 16 residues. CDR3 loop: CASSQTSGRGAGELFF. CDR3 DNA: TGTGCCAGCAGCCAGACTAGCGGGAGGGGGGCCGGGGAGCTGTTTTTT.